A selection of T cell receptor beta chains follows, all from one sample in a study of T cell repertoires in ileal Crohn's disease. Repertoires were generated with immunoSEQ multiplex PCR, while TCRdb's copy carries only in-frame clones and drops some. The table includes 13,000 or so clones, more than 65% detected once. The sequencing input was ileal tissue. These receptors originate from an adult with Crohn's disease. Both conserved end residues are part of each CDR3. The order of the fields is D gene, J gene, V gene, clone size, CDR3 protein, CDR3 DNA. The D gene is left open where the match is weak. Some rows have no size entry. The others give once, few or many, or a class for an expanded clone.

>.|TRBJ2-7|TRBV7-2|.
CASSSMIGYGEQYF
TGTGCCAGCAGCTCAATGATAGGTTACGGTGAGCAGTACTTC
>TRBD1|TRBJ2-5|TRBV7-3|few
CASSQDRGETQYF
TGTGCCAGCAGCCAAGACAGGGGAGAGACCCAGTACTTC
>.|TRBJ1-1|TRBV6-1|.
CASSVFPGAEAFF
TGTGCCAGCAGCGTCTTCCCAGGCGCAGAAGCTTTCTTT
>TRBD1|TRBJ1-2|TRBV2|.
CASGDRDYGYTF
TGTGCCAGCGGTGACAGGGACTATGGCTACACCTTC
>TRBD1|TRBJ2-7|TRBV5-1|.
CASSIRTGVYEQYF
TGCGCCAGCAGTATCCGAACAGGGGTCTACGAGCAGTACTTC
>.|TRBJ1-1|TRBV2|.
CASNNRLNTEAFF
TGTGCCAGCAACAACAGGCTCAACACTGAAGCTTTCTTT
>.|TRBJ2-7|TRBV10-2|.
CASSELGLTYEQYF
TGCGCCAGCAGTGAGTTAGGCCTTACCTACGAGCAGTACTTC
>.|TRBJ1-2|TRBV30|.
CAWSQDGNYGYTF
TGTGCCTGGAGTCAGGACGGAAACTATGGCTACACCTTC
>.|TRBJ2-7|TRBV18|.
CASSPSSESYEQYF
TGTGCCAGCTCACCTAGTAGTGAGTCCTACGAGCAGTACTTC
>.|TRBJ1-6|TRBV28|.
CASSPVREGSPLHF
TGTGCCAGCAGCCCAGTGAGGGAGGGATCACCCCTCCACTTT
>TRBD1|TRBJ2-7|TRBV27|.
CASSPRTGEKKVEQYF
TGTGCCAGCAGTCCGCGGACAGGCGAAAAAAAGGTCGAGCAGTACTTC
>.|TRBJ2-3|TRBV5-1|.
CASSLGGSTDTQYF
TGCGCCAGCAGCTTAGGAGGGAGCACAGATACGCAGTATTTT
>TRBD2|TRBJ2-5|TRBV7-3|.
CASSPWGAGGGETQYF
TGTGCCAGCAGCCCCTGGGGAGCGGGGGGGGGAGAGACCCAGTACTTC
>.|TRBJ2-7|TRBV12-1|.
CASSLNRQESYEQYF
TGTGCCAGCAGCTTAAATCGACAGGAGTCCTACGAGCAGTACTTC
>TRBD1|TRBJ2-6|TRBV27|.
CASRTGGNSGANVLTF
TGTGCCAGCCGGACAGGGGGAAACTCTGGGGCCAACGTCCTGACTTTC
>.|TRBJ1-5|TRBV19|few
CASSIGRGANQPQHF
TGTGCCAGTAGTATAGGTAGAGGGGCAAATCAGCCCCAGCATTTT
>TRBD1|TRBJ1-2|TRBV28|.
CASSGTGTGGYGYTF
TGTGCCAGCAGTGGAACCGGGACAGGGGGTTATGGCTACACCTTC
>.|TRBJ1-1|TRBV19|.
CASSIGQALMNTEAFF
TGTGCCAGTAGTATAGGTCAGGCCCTCATGAACACTGAAGCTTTCTTT
>.|TRBJ2-4|TRBV10-3|.
CAIGEGGESADIQYF
TGTGCCATCGGCGAGGGGGGAGAGTCGGCAGACATTCAGTACTTC
>.|TRBJ1-2|TRBV19|medium-sized
CASSHRESYGYTF
TGTGCCAGTAGTCACAGGGAGTCCTATGGCTACACCTTC
>.|TRBJ2-3|TRBV4-1|.
CASSSLGGTDTQYF
TGCGCCAGCAGCTCTCTCGGAGGGACAGATACGCAGTATTTT
>.|TRBJ2-3|TRBV7-3|.
CASSFTGNTDTQYF
TGTGCCAGCAGCTTTACAGGAAACACAGATACGCAGTATTTT
>TRBD1|TRBJ1-1|TRBV27|.
CASSFRGAAAGAGAAFF
TGTGCCAGCAGTTTCAGGGGGGCCGCAGCGGGGGCCGGGGCGGCTTTCTTT
>.|TRBJ1-1|TRBV6-4|.
CASSREVNTEAFF
TGTGCCAGCAGTAGGGAAGTGAACACTGAAGCTTTCTTT
>.|TRBJ2-3|TRBV27|.
CASRQGLGTDTQYF
TGTGCCAGCAGGCAGGGGCTTGGCACAGATACGCAGTATTTT
>.|TRBJ2-7|TRBV6-6|.
CASSRDRNDEQYF
TGTGCCAGCAGTAGGGACCGAAACGACGAGCAGTACTTC
>.|TRBJ2-6|TRBV5-4|.
CASSSLLGRSGANVLTF
TGTGCCAGCAGCTCCCTTTTGGGGCGCTCTGGGGCCAACGTCCTGACTTTC
>.|TRBJ2-3|TRBV5-6|.
CASSQIRGLSTDTQYF
TGTGCCAGCAGCCAAATCCGGGGCCTTAGCACAGATACGCAGTATTTT
>.|TRBJ2-5|TRBV7-3|.
CASSLLPQETQYF
TGTGCCAGCAGCTTATTGCCCCAAGAGACCCAGTACTTC
>.|TRBJ1-3|TRBV7-7|.
CASSSSAGNTIYF
TGTGCCAGCAGCTCCTCAGCTGGAAACACCATATATTTT
>.|TRBJ1-6|TRBV2|.
CASSQFQGGESPLHF
TGTGCCAGCAGTCAATTTCAGGGTGGCGAATCACCCCTCCACTTT
>TRBD1|TRBJ1-5|TRBV2|.
CASRGQGAPNQPQHF
TGTGCCAGCAGAGGACAGGGGGCTCCCAATCAGCCCCAGCATTTT
>.|TRBJ1-2|TRBV19|.
CASSIDGSTYGYTF
TGTGCCAGTAGTATAGACGGATCTACCTATGGCTACACCTTC
>TRBD1|TRBJ2-7|TRBV6-1|.
CASNPGQGSYEQYF
TGTGCCAGCAACCCGGGACAGGGATCCTACGAGCAGTACTTC
>.|TRBJ1-3|TRBV7-2|.
CASSYARAENTIYF
TGTGCCAGCAGCTACGCCAGGGCGGAAAACACCATATATTTT
>.|TRBJ1-2|TRBV6-6|.
CASSFLDGGYTF
TGTGCCAGCAGTTTTCTAGATGGTGGCTACACCTTC
>.|TRBJ2-3|TRBV11-1|once
CASRFRGLSSTDTQYF
TGTGCCAGCAGATTTAGGGGATTATCGAGCACAGATACGCAGTATTTT
>TRBD1|TRBJ1-1|TRBV10-3|.
CAIGTGGGLGNTEAFF
TGTGCCATTGGGACAGGGGGCGGCCTAGGGAACACTGAAGCTTTCTTT
>.|TRBJ2-3|TRBV7-9|.
CASTRGDTQYF
TGTGCCAGCACGCGAGGGGATACGCAGTATTTT
>TRBD2|TRBJ2-3|TRBV30|.
CAWSVLAGIFDTQYF
TGTGCCTGGAGTGTATTAGCGGGTATATTTGATACGCAGTATTTT
>.|TRBJ1-6|TRBV6-4|.
CASSSGSWNSPLHF
TGTGCCAGCAGTTCCGGGAGTTGGAATTCACCCCTCCACTTT
>.|TRBJ2-4|TRBV2|.
CASSSDRLSGNIQYF
TGTGCCAGCAGTTCTGACAGGTTAAGTGGAAACATTCAGTACTTC
>.|TRBJ1-1|TRBV2|few
CASRTGGNTEAFF
TGTGCCAGCAGAACGGGGGGGAACACTGAAGCTTTCTTT
>TRBD2|TRBJ2-3|TRBV10-1|medium-sized
CASSDPASRAGGTDTQYF
TGCGCCAGCAGTGACCCGGCGTCCAGAGCGGGGGGCACAGATACGCAGTATTTT
>TRBD1|TRBJ1-5|TRBV7-2|.
CASSTRGQQPQHF
TGTGCCAGCAGCACAAGGGGGCAACAGCCCCAGCATTTT
>.|TRBJ1-2|TRBV7-9|.
CASSTDRQGYTF
TGTGCCAGCAGCACTGACAGACAGGGCTACACCTTC
>.|TRBJ1-1|TRBV11-3|.
CASSFGRNTEAFF
TGTGCCAGCAGCTTCGGACGGAACACTGAAGCTTTCTTT
>TRBD1|TRBJ1-2|TRBV6-1|.
CASSPTGAKYGYTF
TGTGCCAGCAGTCCGACAGGGGCGAAGTATGGCTACACCTTC
>.|TRBJ2-3|TRBV4-1|.
CASSRTDGTQYF
TGCGCCAGCAGCCGGACCGATGGTACGCAGTATTTT
>TRBD1|TRBJ1-2|TRBV19|few
CASSSSGTGSNGYTF
TGTGCCAGTAGTTCCTCCGGGACAGGGTCCAATGGCTACACCTTC
>TRBD2|TRBJ2-3|TRBV5-1|.
CASYLSSGVTDTQYF
TGCGCCAGCTACTTATCTAGCGGGGTTACAGATACGCAGTATTTT
>.|TRBJ2-2|TRBV21-1|.
CASSTTTGHTGELFF
TGTGCCAGCAGCACGACGACAGGCCACACCGGGGAGCTGTTTTTT
>TRBD1|TRBJ1-5|TRBV19|.
CASSIGQGLGQPQHF
TGTGCCAGTAGCATTGGACAGGGATTAGGTCAGCCCCAGCATTTT
>.|TRBJ1-6|TRBV5-1|.
CASSLLSFNSPLHF
TGCGCCAGCAGCTTGCTTTCATTTAATTCACCCCTCCACTTT
>TRBD1|TRBJ1-1|TRBV18|.
CASSRVPQGERNTEAFF
TGTGCCAGCTCACGGGTTCCACAGGGGGAGAGGAACACTGAAGCTTTCTTT
>TRBD1|TRBJ2-7|TRBV9|.
CASSVRSQGAGEQYF
TGTGCCAGCAGCGTACGGTCTCAGGGGGCAGGCGAGCAGTACTTC
>.|TRBJ1-1|TRBV7-2|.
CASTDGVRVTFTMNTEAFF
TGTGCCAGCACCGATGGGGTCAGGGTTACTTTTACCATGAACACTGAAGCTTTCTTT
>TRBD1|TRBJ1-1|TRBV7-9|.
CASSTGQGGAEAFF
TGTGCCAGCAGCACAGGACAGGGAGGCGCTGAAGCTTTCTTT
>.|TRBJ1-2|TRBV10-3|.
CAISARRGLEGTEGYTF
TGTGCCATCAGTGCCCGCCGGGGACTCGAGGGTACTGAAGGCTACACCTTC
>TRBD1|TRBJ2-3|TRBV10-1|.
CASSSTGGGSTDTQYF
TGCGCCAGCAGTTCGACAGGGGGGGGTAGCACAGATACGCAGTATTTT